This TCR beta chain was sequenced during a study of T cell responses to AZD1222 COVID-19 vaccine. Points on this clone: Its matching antigen is unknown.

Study-wide points: Spike-specific TCR repertoires showed rising breadth and depth after two AZD1222 doses. Seropositive status at baseline applied to only five to seven AZD1222 recipients. Spike-wide vaccine-associated CD4 TCRs dominated at 160-218 and 743-854.

Trimming left V 0 bases short and J 6 bases short, with 11 bases between. The germline V gene has CDR1 SQVTM and CDR2 ANQGSEA. This CDR3 contains 13 residues. Measured with immunoSEQ multiplex PCR; TCRdb has only the in-frame clones, and not every one. The sample includes some 190,000 clones, roughly 94% seen only once; the top ten take approximately 1.7%. The receptor comes from an adult who received the MenACWY meningococcal vaccine as a control. This sample comprised peripheral blood, obtained 28 days after the second dose of the MenACWY control vaccine. The chain combines TRBV29-1 with TRBJ1-2, with a weak D call TRBD1 (5 bases). The CDR3 loop is CSVEDSGTHGYTF. The CDR3 DNA is TGCAGCGTTGAAGATTCGGGGACCCATGGCTACACCTTC.